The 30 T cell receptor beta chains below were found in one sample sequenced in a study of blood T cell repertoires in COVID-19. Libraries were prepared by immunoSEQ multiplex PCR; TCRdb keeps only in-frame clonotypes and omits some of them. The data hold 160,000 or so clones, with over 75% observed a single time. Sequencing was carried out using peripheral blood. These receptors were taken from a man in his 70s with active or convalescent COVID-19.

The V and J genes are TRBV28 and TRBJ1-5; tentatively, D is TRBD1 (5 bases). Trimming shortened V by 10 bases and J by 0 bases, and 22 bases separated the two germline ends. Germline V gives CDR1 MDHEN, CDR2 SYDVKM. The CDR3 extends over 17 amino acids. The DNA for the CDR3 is TGTGCCACGAAGTCCGGGGGGACCCTATATAGCAATCAGCCCCAGCATTTT. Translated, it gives CATKSGGTLYSNQPQHF.

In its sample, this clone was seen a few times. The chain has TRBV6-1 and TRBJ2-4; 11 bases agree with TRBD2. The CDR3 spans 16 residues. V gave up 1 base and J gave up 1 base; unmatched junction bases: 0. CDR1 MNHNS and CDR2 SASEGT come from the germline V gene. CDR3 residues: CASSEGLAGAKNIQYF. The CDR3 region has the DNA TGTGCCAGCAGTGAAGGACTAGCGGGGGCCAAAAACATTCAGTACTTC.

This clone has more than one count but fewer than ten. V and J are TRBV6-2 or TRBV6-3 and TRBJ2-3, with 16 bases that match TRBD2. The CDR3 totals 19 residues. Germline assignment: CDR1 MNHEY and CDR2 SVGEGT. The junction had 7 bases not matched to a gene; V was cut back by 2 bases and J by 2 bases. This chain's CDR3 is CASSYATGTSGGATDTQYF. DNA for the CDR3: TGTGCCAGCAGTTACGCGACCGGGACTAGCGGGGGGGCCACAGATACGCAGTATTTT.

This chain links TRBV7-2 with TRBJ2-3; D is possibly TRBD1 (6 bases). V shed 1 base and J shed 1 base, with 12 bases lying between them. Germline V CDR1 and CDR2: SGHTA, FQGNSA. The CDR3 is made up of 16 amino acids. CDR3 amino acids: CASSLGSGHGTDTQYF. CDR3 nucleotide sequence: TGTGCCAGCAGCTTAGGATCGGGACACGGCACAGATACGCAGTATTTT.

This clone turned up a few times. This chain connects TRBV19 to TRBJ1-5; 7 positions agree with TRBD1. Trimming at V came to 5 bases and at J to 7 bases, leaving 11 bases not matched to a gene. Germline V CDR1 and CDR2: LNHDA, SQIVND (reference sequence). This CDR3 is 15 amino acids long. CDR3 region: CASSVLQGSGQPQHF. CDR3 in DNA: TGTGCCAGTAGTGTCCTACAGGGGAGTGGGCAGCCCCAGCATTTT. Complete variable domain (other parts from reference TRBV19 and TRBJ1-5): DGGITQSPKYLFRKEGQNVTLSCEQNLNHDAMYWYRQDPGQGLRLIYYSQIVNDFQKGDIAEGYSVSREKKESFPLTVTSAQKNPTAFYLCASSVLQGSGQPQHFGDGTRLSIL.

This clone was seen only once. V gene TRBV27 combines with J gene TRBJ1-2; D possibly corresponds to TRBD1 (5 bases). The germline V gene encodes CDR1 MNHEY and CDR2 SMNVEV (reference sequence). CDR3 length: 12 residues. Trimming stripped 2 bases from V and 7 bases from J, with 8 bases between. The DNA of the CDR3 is TGTGCCAGCAGTTTACAGGGTCGTGGCTACACCTTC. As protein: CASSLQGRGYTF.

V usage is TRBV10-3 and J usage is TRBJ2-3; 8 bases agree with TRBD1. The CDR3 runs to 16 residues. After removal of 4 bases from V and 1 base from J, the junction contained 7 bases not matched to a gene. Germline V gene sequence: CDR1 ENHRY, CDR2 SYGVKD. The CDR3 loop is CAISGSPGQGTDTQYF. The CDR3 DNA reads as TGTGCCATCAGTGGGAGCCCGGGACAGGGCACAGATACGCAGTATTTT.

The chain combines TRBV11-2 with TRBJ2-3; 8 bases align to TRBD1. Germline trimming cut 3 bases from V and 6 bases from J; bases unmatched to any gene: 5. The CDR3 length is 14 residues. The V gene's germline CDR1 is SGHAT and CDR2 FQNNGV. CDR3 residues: CASSFDRGRDTQYF. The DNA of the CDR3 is TGTGCCAGCAGCTTCGACAGGGGCAGGGATACGCAGTATTTT.

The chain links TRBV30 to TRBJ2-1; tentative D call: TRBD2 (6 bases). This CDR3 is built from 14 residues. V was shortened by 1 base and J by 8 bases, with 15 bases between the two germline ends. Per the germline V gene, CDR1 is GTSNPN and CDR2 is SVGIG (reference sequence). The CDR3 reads CAWSESGWYDEQFF. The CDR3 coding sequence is TGTGCCTGGAGTGAAAGCGGGTGGTACGATGAGCAGTTCTTC.

The CDR3 nucleotides read TGCGCCAGCAGCTCCCAACCCGGAGCGGGGGGAGATACGCAGTATTTT. Protein sequence: CASSSQPGAGGDTQYF. The chain couples TRBV5-1 to TRBJ2-3; 9 nucleotides line up with TRBD2. Germline assignment: CDR1 SGHRS and CDR2 YFSETQ. Trimming removed 3 bases from V and 5 bases from J; junction bases left unmatched: 10. The CDR3 extends over 16 amino acids.

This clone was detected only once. The CDR3 coding sequence is TGCAGTGCTAGACGGTCCTACGAGCAGTACTTC. Translating gives CSARRSYEQYF. V is TRBV20-1 and J is TRBJ2-7; D is ambiguous. The CDR3 totals 11 residues. Germline V CDR1 and CDR2: DFQATT, SNEGSKA (reference sequence). Trimming stripped 2 bases from V and 1 base from J, with 3 bases between.

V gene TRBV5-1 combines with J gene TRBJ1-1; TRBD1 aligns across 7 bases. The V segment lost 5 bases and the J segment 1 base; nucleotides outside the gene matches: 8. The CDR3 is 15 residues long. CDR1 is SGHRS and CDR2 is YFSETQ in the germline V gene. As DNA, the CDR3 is TGCGCCAGCAGGGAGACAGGGTTATCGAACACTGAAGCTTTCTTT. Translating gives CASRETGLSNTEAFF.

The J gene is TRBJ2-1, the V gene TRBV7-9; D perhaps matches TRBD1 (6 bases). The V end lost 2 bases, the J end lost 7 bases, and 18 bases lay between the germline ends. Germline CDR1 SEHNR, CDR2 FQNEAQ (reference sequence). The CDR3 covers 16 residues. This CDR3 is CASSLRSTGRKNEQFF. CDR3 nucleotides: TGTGCCAGCAGCTTAAGAAGCACAGGGCGGAAAAATGAGCAGTTCTTC.

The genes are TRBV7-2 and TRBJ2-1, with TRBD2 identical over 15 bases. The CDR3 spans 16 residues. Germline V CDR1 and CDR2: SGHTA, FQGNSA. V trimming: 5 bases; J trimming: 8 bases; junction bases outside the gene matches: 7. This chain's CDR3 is CASSPRGLAGGYEQFF. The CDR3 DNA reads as TGTGCCAGCAGCCCCAGGGGACTAGCGGGAGGCTATGAGCAGTTCTTC. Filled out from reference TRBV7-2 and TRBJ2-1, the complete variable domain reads GAGVSQSPSNKVTEKGKDVELRCDPISGHTALYWYRQSLGQGLEFLIYFQGNSAPDKSGLPSDRFSAERTGGSVSTLTIQRTQQEDSAVYLCASSPRGLAGGYEQFFGPGTRLTVL.

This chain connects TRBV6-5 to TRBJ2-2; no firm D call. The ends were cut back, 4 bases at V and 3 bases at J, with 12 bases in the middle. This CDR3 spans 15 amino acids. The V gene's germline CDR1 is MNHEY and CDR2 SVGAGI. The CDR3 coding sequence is TGTGCCAGCAGTTCTGACGGGTCTTACACCGGGGAGCTGTTTTTT. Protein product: CASSSDGSYTGELFF.

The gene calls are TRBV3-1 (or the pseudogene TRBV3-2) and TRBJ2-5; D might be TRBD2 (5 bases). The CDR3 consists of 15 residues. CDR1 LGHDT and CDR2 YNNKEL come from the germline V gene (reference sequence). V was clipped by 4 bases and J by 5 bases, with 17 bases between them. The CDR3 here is CASSPRTEPRETQYF. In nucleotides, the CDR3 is TGTGCCAGCAGCCCCCGGACTGAACCGAGGGAGACCCAGTACTTC.

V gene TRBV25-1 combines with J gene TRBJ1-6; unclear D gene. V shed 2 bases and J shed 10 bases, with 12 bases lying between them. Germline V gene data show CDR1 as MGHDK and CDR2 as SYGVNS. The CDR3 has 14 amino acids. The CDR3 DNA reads TGTGCCAGCAGTGAAATGTCAGGAGGGTCACCCCTCCACTTT. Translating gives CASSEMSGGSPLHF.

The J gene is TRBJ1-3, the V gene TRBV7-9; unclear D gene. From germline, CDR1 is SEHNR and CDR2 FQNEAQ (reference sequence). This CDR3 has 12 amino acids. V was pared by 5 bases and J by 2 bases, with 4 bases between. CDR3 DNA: TGTGCCAGCAGCCCCGCTGGAAACACCATATATTTT. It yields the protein CASSPAGNTIYF.

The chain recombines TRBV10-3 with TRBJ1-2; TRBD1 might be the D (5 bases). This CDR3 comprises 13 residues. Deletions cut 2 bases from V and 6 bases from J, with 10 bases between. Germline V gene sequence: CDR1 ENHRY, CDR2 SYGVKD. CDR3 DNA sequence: TGTGCCATCAGTGAGGGGACTCAGAATGGCTACACCTTC. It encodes CAISEGTQNGYTF.

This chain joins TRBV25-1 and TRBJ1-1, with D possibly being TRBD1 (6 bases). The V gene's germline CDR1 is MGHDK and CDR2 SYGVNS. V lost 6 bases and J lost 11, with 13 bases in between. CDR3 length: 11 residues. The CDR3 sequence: CASSQGWVAFF. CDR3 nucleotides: TGTGCCAGCAGCCAGGGGTGGGTGGCTTTCTTT.

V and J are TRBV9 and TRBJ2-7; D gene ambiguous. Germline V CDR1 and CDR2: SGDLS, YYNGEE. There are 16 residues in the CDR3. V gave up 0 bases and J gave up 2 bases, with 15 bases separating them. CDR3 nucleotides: TGTGCCAGCAGCGTAGGCCCCCTCGGTAGCCCCTACGAGCAGTACTTC. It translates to CASSVGPLGSPYEQYF. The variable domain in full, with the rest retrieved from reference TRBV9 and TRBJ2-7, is DSGVTQTPKHLITATGQRVTLRCSPRSGDLSVYWYQQSLDQGLQFLIQYYNGEERAKGNILERFSAQQFPDLHSELNLSSLELGDSALYFCASSVGPLGSPYEQYFGPGTRLTVT.

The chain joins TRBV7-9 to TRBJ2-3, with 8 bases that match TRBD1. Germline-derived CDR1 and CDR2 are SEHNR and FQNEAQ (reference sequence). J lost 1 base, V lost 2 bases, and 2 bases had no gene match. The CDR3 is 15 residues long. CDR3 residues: CASSLPGQGTDTQYF. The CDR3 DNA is TGTGCCAGCAGCTTACCGGGACAGGGCACAGATACGCAGTATTTT.

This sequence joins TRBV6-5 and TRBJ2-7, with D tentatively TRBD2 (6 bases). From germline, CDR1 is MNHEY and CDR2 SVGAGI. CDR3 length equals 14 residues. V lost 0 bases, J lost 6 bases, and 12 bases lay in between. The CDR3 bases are TGTGCCAGCAGTTACTCATTTCAGGAGGGCGAGCAGTACTTC. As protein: CASSYSFQEGEQYF.

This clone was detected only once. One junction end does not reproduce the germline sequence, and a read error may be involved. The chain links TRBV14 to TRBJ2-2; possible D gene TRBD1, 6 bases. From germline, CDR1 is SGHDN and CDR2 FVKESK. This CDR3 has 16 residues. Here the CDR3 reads CASSQVGHSEHRGAVF. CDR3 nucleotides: TGTGCCAGCAGCCAGGTGGGACATAGCGAACACCGGGGAGCTGTTTTT.

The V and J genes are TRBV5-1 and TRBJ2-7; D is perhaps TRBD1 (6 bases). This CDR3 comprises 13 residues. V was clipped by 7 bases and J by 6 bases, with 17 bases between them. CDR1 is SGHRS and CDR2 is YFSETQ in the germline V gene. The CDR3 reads CASSDSESGEQYF. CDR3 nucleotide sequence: TGCGCCAGCTCGGACAGCGAATCGGGCGAGCAGTACTTC.

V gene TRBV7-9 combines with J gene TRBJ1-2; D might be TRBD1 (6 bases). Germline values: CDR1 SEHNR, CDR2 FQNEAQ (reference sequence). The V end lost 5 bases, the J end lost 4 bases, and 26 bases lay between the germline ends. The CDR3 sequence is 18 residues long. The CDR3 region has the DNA TGTGCCAGCAGCCCTCACTCGACAGGAGCGACGTTCCGCTATGGCTACACCTTC. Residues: CASSPHSTGATFRYGYTF.

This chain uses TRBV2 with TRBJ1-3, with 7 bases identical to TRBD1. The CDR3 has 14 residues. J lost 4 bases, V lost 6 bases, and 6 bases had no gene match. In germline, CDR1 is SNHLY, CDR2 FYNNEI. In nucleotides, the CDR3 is TGTGCCAGCAGAGAGGGACAGAACGGAAACACCATATATTTT. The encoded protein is CASREGQNGNTIYF. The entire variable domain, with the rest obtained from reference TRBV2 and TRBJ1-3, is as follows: EPEVTQTPSHQVTQMGQEVILRCVPISNHLYFYWYRQILGQKVEFLVSFYNNEISEKSEIFDDQFSVERPDGSNFTLKIRSTKLEDSAMYFCASREGQNGNTIYFGEGSWLTVV.

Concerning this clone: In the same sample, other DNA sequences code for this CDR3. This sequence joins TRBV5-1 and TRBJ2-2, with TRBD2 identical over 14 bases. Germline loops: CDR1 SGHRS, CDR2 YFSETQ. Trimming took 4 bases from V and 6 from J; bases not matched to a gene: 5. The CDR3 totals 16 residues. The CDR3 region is CASSPGLAGVAGELFF. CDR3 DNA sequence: TGCGCCAGCAGCCCGGGACTAGCGGGAGTGGCCGGGGAGCTGTTTTTT.

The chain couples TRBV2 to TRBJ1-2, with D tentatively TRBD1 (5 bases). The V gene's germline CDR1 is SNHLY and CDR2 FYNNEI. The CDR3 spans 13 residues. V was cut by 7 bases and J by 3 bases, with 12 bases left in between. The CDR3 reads CASKGWSYYGYTF. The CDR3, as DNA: TGTGCCAGCAAGGGGTGGTCGTACTATGGCTACACCTTC.

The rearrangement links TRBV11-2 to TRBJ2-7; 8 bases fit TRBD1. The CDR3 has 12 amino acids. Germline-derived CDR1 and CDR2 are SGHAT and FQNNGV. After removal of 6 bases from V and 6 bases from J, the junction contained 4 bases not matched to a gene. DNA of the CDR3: TGTGCCAGCAGTCCAGGGGGCGGCGAGCAGTACTTC. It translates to CASSPGGGEQYF.